The clone carrying this TCR beta chain turned up a few times. Its antigen is unidentified. This sample was taken from a study of blood T cells in healthy people across ages. Study-wide background: About one barcoded beta molecule per two T cells was the capture yield of template switching. Study findings and constraints: Naive T cell percentage showed a strong correlation with TCR beta diversity.

J was trimmed by 1 base and V by 7 bases; bases with no gene match: 2. The CDR3 has 14 residues. Germline V gene lookup returns CDR1 ENHRY and CDR2 SYGVKD. The use of a sample-barcoded 5' primer and a J-beta primer mix characterized a second PCR of about 6 to 11 cycles. One entry per CDR3 protein, called by TCRdb with MiXCR from the 5' RACE reads. The table shows hundreds of thousands of distinct CDR3 sequences, with approximately 39% occurring only once. Each individual donor underwent a draw of roughly 10 milliliters of peripheral blood. Per sample, a minimum of 6 million PBMCs were isolated. The sequencing input was blood. The gene calls are TRBV10-3 and TRBJ2-3; TRBD2 matches at 10 bases. The receptor comes from a woman between 55 and 75 years old in good health. CDR3 sequence reads: CAIMGTSGTDTQYF. The DNA of the CDR3 is TGTGCCATCATGGGGACTAGCGGCACAGATACGCAGTATTTT.